The 20 T cell receptor beta chains listed next were all sequenced from one sample in a study of cytomegalovirus exposure and HLA in healthy donors. The PCR contained 60 Vbeta and 13 Jbeta primers. Assay used: immunoSEQ multiplex PCR; TCRdb lists only in-frame clones, some missing. This sample contains around 130,000 clones. The sequenced sample consisted of PBMCs. Receptors were obtained from a middle-aged woman in good health and CMV-seronegative.

The genes are TRBV5-4 and TRBJ2-7; 8 nucleotides match TRBD2. The V segment lost 1 base and the J segment 0 bases; nucleotides outside the gene matches: 6. This CDR3 has 16 residues. The V gene's germline CDR1 is SGHNT and CDR2 YYREEE (reference sequence). The CDR3 sequence is CASSLRSGGLSYEQYV. The CDR3 DNA follows: TGTGCCAGCAGCTTGAGGTCGGGGGGGCTCTCCTACGAGCAGTACGTC.

The chain employs TRBV19 and TRBJ2-7, with D tentatively TRBD2 (6 bases). Trimming removed 1 base from V and 3 bases from J, with 13 bases in between. The CDR3 sequence is 15 residues long. Germline V gives CDR1 LNHDA, CDR2 SQIVND (reference sequence). The CDR3 DNA reads TGTGCCAGTAGTATAGTACCAGGGAGGTTCTACGAGCAGTACTTC. Translation gives CASSIVPGRFYEQYF.

J is TRBJ2-7 and V is TRBV6-6, with TRBD1 identical over 8 bases. The V gene's germline CDR1 is MNHNY and CDR2 SVGAGI (reference sequence). The CDR3 contains 15 residues. The V segment lost 5 bases and the J segment 4 bases; nucleotides outside the gene matches: 10. CDR3 protein: CASSPGTGKLYEQYV. As DNA, the CDR3 is TGTGCCAGCAGTCCCGGGACAGGTAAATTGTACGAGCAGTACGTC.

V gene TRBV6-5 combines with J gene TRBJ1-4, with 7 nucleotides matching TRBD1. The germline V gene has CDR1 MNHEY and CDR2 SVGAGI. The CDR3 loop spans 16 amino acids. V trimming: 0 bases; J trimming: 2 bases; junction bases outside the gene matches: 3. The CDR3 region has the DNA TGTGCCAGCAGTTACTCGACAGGGTGGACTAATGAAAAACTGTTTTTT. Translated, it gives CASSYSTGWTNEKLFF.

This chain links TRBV7-2 with TRBJ2-1, with D possibly matching TRBD2 (7 bases). With 5 bases removed from V and 9 bases from J, the gap between germline ends came to 17 bases. Germline V gene sequence: CDR1 SGHTA, CDR2 FQGNSA. The CDR3 runs 14 residues. The CDR3 DNA reads as TGTGCCAGCAGCCTCCCGTGGGGGGGGGCTGAGCAGTTCTTC. Translation gives CASSLPWGGAEQFF.

The J gene is TRBJ1-1, the V gene TRBV5-4; D gene uncertain. The CDR3 has 11 amino acids. Germline CDR1 SGHNT, CDR2 YYREEE (reference sequence). V gave up 9 bases and J gave up 3 bases, with 9 bases separating them. The CDR3 reads CATGRDTEAFF. Written as DNA, the CDR3 is TGTGCCACGGGGAGAGACACTGAAGCTTTCTTT.

The chain joins TRBV20-1 to TRBJ2-2; D gene uncertain. The CDR3 is 11 amino acids. Germline CDR1 and CDR2: DFQATT and SNEGSKA (reference sequence). CDR3 protein: CSARLTGELFF. The CDR3 nucleotides read TGCAGCGCGAGGCTGACCGGGGAGCTGTTTTTT.

The gene calls are TRBV6-6 and TRBJ1-2; 7 bases line up with TRBD1. CDR1 and CDR2 (germline): MNHNY, SVGAGI (reference sequence). Losses at the gene ends were 6 bases for V and 7 bases for J; bases not matched to a gene: 8. The CDR3 spans 13 residues. The CDR3 DNA is TGTGCCAGCAGCCTCGACAGGGAACGTGGCTACACCTTC. It yields the protein CASSLDRERGYTF.

The chain joins TRBV7-9 to TRBJ1-5, with 9 bases matching TRBD1. With 1 base clipped from V and 1 base from J, the junction kept 5 bases outside the gene matches. The CDR3 sequence is 17 residues long. CDR1 and CDR2 from the germline V gene are SEHNR and FQNEAQ (reference sequence). CDR3 region: CASSLGDRASSNQPQHF. In nucleotides, the CDR3 is TGTGCCAGCAGCTTAGGGGACAGGGCTTCGAGCAATCAGCCCCAGCATTTT.

The chain joins TRBV27 to TRBJ1-4; D call uncertain. CDR3 size: 16 residues. Germline V gene sequence: CDR1 MNHEY, CDR2 SMNVEV (reference sequence). Trimming left V 2 bases short and J 0 bases short, with 10 bases between. CDR3 amino acids: CASSLIQLATNEKLFF. CDR3 in DNA: TGTGCCAGCAGTTTAATACAGCTTGCAACTAATGAAAAACTGTTTTTT.

V usage is TRBV5-1 and J usage is TRBJ2-3; TRBD1 is a possible D gene (6 bases). Trimming stripped 4 bases from V and 4 bases from J, with 19 bases between. Germline V gene data show CDR1 as SGHRS and CDR2 as YFSETQ. There are 16 residues in the CDR3. CDR3 residues: CASSRGSSGGADTQYF. The CDR3, as DNA: TGCGCCAGCAGCAGGGGGAGCTCCGGAGGAGCAGATACGCAGTATTTT.

This chain joins TRBV19 and TRBJ1-2; 9 bases line up with TRBD1. This CDR3 is built from 15 residues. Germline V gene lookup returns CDR1 LNHDA and CDR2 SQIVND (reference sequence). J was trimmed by 5 bases and V by 6 bases; bases with no gene match: 10. The CDR3 nucleotides read TGTGCCAGTAGGACCCGGGACAGGGACTTTTATGGCTACACCTTC. This encodes CASRTRDRDFYGYTF. The complete variable domain, with remaining parts taken from reference TRBV19 and TRBJ1-2, reads DGGITQSPKYLFRKEGQNVTLSCEQNLNHDAMYWYRQDPGQGLRLIYYSQIVNDFQKGDIAEGYSVSREKKESFPLTVTSAQKNPTAFYLCASRTRDRDFYGYTFGSGTRLTVV.

The rearrangement joins TRBV19 to TRBJ1-5, with 9 bases that match TRBD1. The CDR3 length is 13 residues. Germline assignment: CDR1 LNHDA and CDR2 SQIVND (reference sequence). J lost 7 bases, V lost 8 bases, and 6 bases had no gene match. The CDR3 sequence: CASSGTGNQPQHF. CDR3 nucleotides: TGTGCCAGTTCCGGGACAGGGAACCAGCCCCAGCATTTT.

V is TRBV5-1 and J is TRBJ2-2, with 7 bases aligning to TRBD2. V shed 3 bases and J 7 bases; nucleotides not matched to a gene: 15. This CDR3 contains 17 residues. Germline assignment: CDR1 SGHRS and CDR2 YFSETQ. Here the CDR3 DNA reads TGCGCCAGCAGCTCCCGGGGTACCGGCGGGGGTAACGGGGAGCTGTTTTTT. It codes for CASSSRGTGGGNGELFF. The full variable domain, with the rest looked up from reference TRBV5-1 and TRBJ2-2, is KAGVTQTPRYLIKTRGQQVTLSCSPISGHRSVSWYQQTPGQGLQFLFEYFSETQRNKGNFPGRFSGRQFSNSRSEMNVSTLELGDSALYLCASSSRGTGGGNGELFFGEGSRLTVL.

The chain links TRBV5-1 to TRBJ2-5; 8 bases are a match to TRBD1. TRBJ2-7 matches the DNA end more closely, so the J call is doubtful. The CDR3 sequence is 15 residues long. CDR1 SGHRS and CDR2 YFSETQ come from the germline V gene. Here the CDR3 reads CASSSQTGASYEQYF. In DNA form, the CDR3 reads TGCGCCAGCAGCTCCCAGACAGGGGCCTCCTACGAGCAGTACTTC.

This CDR3 is CASSEGRAGGLDTQYF. The DNA of the CDR3 is TGTGCCAGCAGTGAAGGCAGAGCGGGGGGCCTCGATACGCAGTATTTT. The genes are TRBV2 and TRBJ2-3; 9 positions match TRBD2. Germline loops: CDR1 SNHLY, CDR2 FYNNEI. This CDR3 spans 16 amino acids. V lost 1 base to trimming and J lost 6 bases; unmatched junction nucleotides: 8.

J is TRBJ2-2 and V is TRBV7-3, with a weak D call TRBD2 (6 bases). V lost 0 bases, J lost 0 bases, and 11 bases lay in between. Germline V gene data show CDR1 as SGHTA and CDR2 as FQGTGA. This CDR3 has 17 amino acids. The CDR3 DNA follows: TGTGCCAGCAGCTTAACTTCAGGGACTGCGAACACCGGGGAGCTGTTTTTT. As protein: CASSLTSGTANTGELFF.

The J gene is TRBJ2-5, the V gene TRBV27; D is ambiguous. The V gene's germline CDR1 is MNHEY and CDR2 SMNVEV (reference sequence). The V end lost 4 bases, the J end lost 2 bases, and 8 bases lay between the germline ends. CDR3 length: 13 residues. The CDR3 loop is CASSSPNQETQYF. The DNA of the CDR3 is TGTGCCAGCAGTTCCCCCAATCAAGAGACCCAGTACTTC.

The V and J genes are TRBV5-6 and TRBJ2-5; D uncertain. The CDR3 has 14 amino acids. Germline V gives CDR1 SGHDT, CDR2 YYEEEE. Trimming shortened V by 2 bases and J by 6 bases, and 14 bases separated the two germline ends. CDR3 nucleotides: TGTGCCAGCAGCTTATCGGCCACGGAGAAGACCCAGTACTTC. As protein: CASSLSATEKTQYF.

The chain joins TRBV7-2 to TRBJ2-2; 11 bases are shared with TRBD2. CDR1 is SGHTA, CDR2 FQGNSA, per germline. The CDR3 has 19 residues. V shed 5 bases, J shed 3 bases, and the junction held 14 bases outside the gene matches. The CDR3 spells CASSPSRGSGGAHTGELFF. CDR3 nucleotides: TGTGCCAGCAGCCCTTCCCGGGGTAGCGGGGGGGCACACACCGGGGAGCTGTTTTTT.